The clone carrying this T cell receptor (beta chain) has ten or more counts. TCRdb re-analysed the 5' RACE reads in MiXCR, keeping a single row per CDR3 protein. Here the sample spans tens of thousands of distinct CDR3 sequences, 7.3% being singletons. This sample stems from a study of T cells after yellow fever vaccination. V was pared by 1 base and J by 3 bases, with 6 bases between. CDR1 MGHRA and CDR2 YSYEKL come from the germline V gene. The CDR3 totals 13 residues. This receptor was obtained from a man aged 18 to 30 who received the YFV17D yellow fever vaccine. The sequenced sample was CD8+ T cells sorted from PBMCs, obtained less than 11 days after the first yellow fever vaccination. The chain joins TRBV4-1 to TRBJ1-2, with D possibly TRBD1 on 5 matching bases. As DNA, the CDR3 is TGCGCCAGCAGCCAAGTGACAGACTATGGCTACACCTTC. Translating gives CASSQVTDYGYTF.